What follows describes a single T cell receptor (beta chain). Its antigen is as yet unknown. This sample stems from a study of T cell responses to AZD1222 COVID-19 vaccine. Notes on the study in general: Seropositive AZD1222 recipients at baseline numbered only 6 or 7. Among vaccine-associated CD4 TCRs, coverage spanned spike, with dominance at 160-218 and 743-854. Most donors were white British, females outnumbered males, and clonal diversity was possibly underestimated.

This CDR3 has 16 amino acids. Germline CDR1 and CDR2: KGHSH and LQKENI. The V gene end was trimmed by 1 base and the J gene end by 0 bases; junction bases not matched to a gene: 5. This table comes from immunoSEQ multiplex PCR, and its TCRdb copy is limited to in-frame clones, with some not included. The table records 140,000 or so clones, approximately 91% of them present only once. The genes are TRBV18 and TRBJ1-1; 7 bases map to TRBD1. The sample in question was peripheral blood, obtained 28 days after the second AZD1222 dose. This sequence originates from an adult who received the AZD1222 COVID-19 vaccine. The CDR3 here is CASSPRMTGMNTEAFF. The CDR3 DNA is TGTGCCAGCTCACCACGAATGACAGGGATGAACACTGAAGCTTTCTTT.